This T cell receptor beta chain was obtained from a study of T cell repertoires in cytomegalovirus infection. Study context: Shared public TCR beta signatures pointed to both CMV infection and a matching HLA type.

This clonotype was observed many times. From the reads, TCRdb called clonotypes with MiXCR, one entry per CDR3 protein. The sample records almost 500,000 distinct CDR3 sequences, 10% to 12% being singletons. The ends were cut back, 8 bases at V and 2 bases at J, with 13 bases in the middle. Germline CDR1 and CDR2: SEHNR and FQNEAQ (reference sequence). This CDR3 region has 14 residues. The receptor's source is a human donor in good health (CMV status not recorded). Some clones in this sample may be carry-over from other donors' samples. The V call is TRBV7-9, the J call TRBJ2-1; D call uncertain. Material: PBMCs. CDR3 sequence: CASVSGIPYNEQFF. In DNA, the CDR3 is TGTGCCAGCGTCTCGGGTATCCCCTACAATGAGCAGTTCTTC.